The clone carrying this T cell receptor (beta chain) showed up just once. Seattle patient enrollment occurred during active infection, with longitudinal follow-up thereafter. The record originates from a study of blood T cell repertoires in COVID-19. Study summary: Researchers got acute and convalescent COVID-19 samples from the United States, Italy and Spain.

The CDR3 consists of 15 residues. Trimming left V 5 bases short and J 6 bases short, with 17 bases between. CDR1 and CDR2 (germline): MDHEN, SYDVKM. Method: immunoSEQ multiplex PCR; TCRdb's copy keeps in-frame clones and lacks some. This sample yields approximately 120,000 clones, of which about 70% are seen a single time; 6% belongs to the top ten. The receptor was isolated from a man older than 75 with COVID-19, enrolled during active disease. This chain joins TRBV28 and TRBJ1-5; the D gene is possibly TRBD1 (6 bases). Material: peripheral blood. The CDR3 coding sequence is TGTGCCAGCAGTCGTAGGACAGCCGGCGCTCAGCCCCAGCATTTT. The encoded protein is CASSRRTAGAQPQHF.